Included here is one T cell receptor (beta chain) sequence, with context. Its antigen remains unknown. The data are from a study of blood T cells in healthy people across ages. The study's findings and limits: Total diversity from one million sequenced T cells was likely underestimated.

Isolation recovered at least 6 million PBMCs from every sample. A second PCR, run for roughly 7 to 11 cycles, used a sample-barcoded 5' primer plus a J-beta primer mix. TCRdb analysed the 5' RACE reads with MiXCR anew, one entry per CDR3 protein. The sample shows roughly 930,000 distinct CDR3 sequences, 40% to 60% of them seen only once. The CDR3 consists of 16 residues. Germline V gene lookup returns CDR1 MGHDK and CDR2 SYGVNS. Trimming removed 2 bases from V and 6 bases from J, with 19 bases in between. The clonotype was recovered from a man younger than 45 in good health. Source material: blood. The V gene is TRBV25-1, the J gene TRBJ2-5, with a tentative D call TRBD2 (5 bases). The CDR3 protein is CASSEPPTWGVKTQYF. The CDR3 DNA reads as TGTGCCAGCAGTGAACCTCCGACCTGGGGAGTTAAGACCCAGTACTTC. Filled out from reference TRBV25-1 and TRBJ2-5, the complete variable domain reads EADIYQTPRYLVIGTGKKITLECSQTMGHDKMYWYQQDPGMELHLIHYSYGVNSTEKGDLSSESTVSRIRTEHFPLTLESARPSHTSQYLCASSEPPTWGVKTQYFGPGTRLLVL.